The clone carrying this T cell receptor (beta chain) has ten or more counts. The data stem from a study of CD8+CD57+ T cells in acquired aplastic anemia. Genomic DNA was employed as the template in profiling TCR beta VDJ and CDR3. MiXCR was run by TCRdb on the reads, yielding one entry per CDR3 protein. The table has hundreds of thousands of distinct CDR3 sequences, about two thirds seen once. CDR1 is SGHKS and CDR2 is YYEKEE in the germline V gene (reference sequence). The CDR3 is made up of 19 amino acids. Losses at the gene ends were 3 bases for V and 7 bases for J; bases not matched to a gene: 23.

The V gene is TRBV5-5, the J gene TRBJ2-7; 9 positions match TRBD2. The receptor comes from a human donor in good health, serving as a control. Sequenced sample: sorted CD4+, CD8+, or CD8+CD57+ T cells (not recorded which) from PBMCs. CDR3 loop: CASSSFSWAGGPSLREQYF. Here the CDR3 DNA reads TGTGCCAGCAGCTCCTTTTCGTGGGCGGGGGGGCCCTCTTTACGGGAGCAGTACTTC.